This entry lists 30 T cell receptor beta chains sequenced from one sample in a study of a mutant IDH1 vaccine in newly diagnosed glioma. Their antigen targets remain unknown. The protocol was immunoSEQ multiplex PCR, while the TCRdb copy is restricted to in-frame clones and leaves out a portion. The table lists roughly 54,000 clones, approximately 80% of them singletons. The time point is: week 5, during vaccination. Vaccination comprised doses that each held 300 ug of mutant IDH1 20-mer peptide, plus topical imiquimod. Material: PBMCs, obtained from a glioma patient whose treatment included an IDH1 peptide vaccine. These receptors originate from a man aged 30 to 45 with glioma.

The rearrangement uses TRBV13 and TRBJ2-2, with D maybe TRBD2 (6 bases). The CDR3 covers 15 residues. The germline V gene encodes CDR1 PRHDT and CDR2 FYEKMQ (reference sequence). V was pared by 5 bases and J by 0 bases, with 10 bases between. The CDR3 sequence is CASSPGDSNTGELFF. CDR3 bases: TGTGCCAGCAGCCCGGGGGATTCGAACACCGGGGAGCTGTTTTTT.

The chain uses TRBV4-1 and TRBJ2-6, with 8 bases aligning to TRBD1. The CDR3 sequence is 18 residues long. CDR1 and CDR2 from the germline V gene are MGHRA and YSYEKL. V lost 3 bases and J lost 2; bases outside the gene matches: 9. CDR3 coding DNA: TGCGCCAGCAGCCAGATAGGACAGGGTCGACCTGGGGCCAACGTCCTGACTTTC. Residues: CASSQIGQGRPGANVLTF.

DNA for the CDR3: TGTGCCAGCCGGCGGACAGGGGATTCTGGCTACACCTTC. Residues: CASRRTGDSGYTF. J is TRBJ1-2 and V is TRBV5-4; 9 nucleotides line up with TRBD1. The CDR3 is 13 amino acids. The trim removed 7 bases at V and 7 bases at J, leaving 8 bases unmatched. Germline V gives CDR1 SGHNT, CDR2 YYREEE (reference sequence).

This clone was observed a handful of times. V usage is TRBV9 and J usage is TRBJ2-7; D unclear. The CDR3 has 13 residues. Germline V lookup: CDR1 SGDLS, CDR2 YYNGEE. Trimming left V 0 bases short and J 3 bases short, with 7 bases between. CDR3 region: CASSVGPNYEQYF. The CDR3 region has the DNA TGTGCCAGCAGCGTAGGGCCAAACTACGAGCAGTACTTC.

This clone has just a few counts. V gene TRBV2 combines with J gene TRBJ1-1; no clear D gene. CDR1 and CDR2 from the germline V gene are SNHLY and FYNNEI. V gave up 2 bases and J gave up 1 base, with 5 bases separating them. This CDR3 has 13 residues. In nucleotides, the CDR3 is TGTGCCAGCAGTGAATTCCAGAACACTGAAGCTTTCTTT. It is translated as CASSEFQNTEAFF.

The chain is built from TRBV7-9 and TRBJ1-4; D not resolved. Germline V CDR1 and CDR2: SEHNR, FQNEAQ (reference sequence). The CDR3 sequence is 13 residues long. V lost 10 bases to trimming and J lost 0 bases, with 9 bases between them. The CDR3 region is CAIATSTNEKLFF. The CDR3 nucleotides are TGTGCCATTGCGACCTCAACTAATGAAAAACTGTTTTTT.

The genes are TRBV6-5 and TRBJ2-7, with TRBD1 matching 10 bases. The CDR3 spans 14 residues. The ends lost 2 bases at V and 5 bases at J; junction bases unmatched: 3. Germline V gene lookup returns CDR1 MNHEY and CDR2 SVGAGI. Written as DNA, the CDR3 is TGTGCCAGCAGTTACGCGGACAGGGGGGACGAGCAGTACTTC. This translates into CASSYADRGDEQYF.

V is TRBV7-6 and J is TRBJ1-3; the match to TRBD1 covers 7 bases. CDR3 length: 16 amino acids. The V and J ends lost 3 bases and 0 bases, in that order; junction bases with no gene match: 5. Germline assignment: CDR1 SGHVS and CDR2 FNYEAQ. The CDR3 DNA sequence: TGTGCCAGCAGCTTGAGAGACAGGGCCTCTGGAAACACCATATATTTT. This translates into CASSLRDRASGNTIYF. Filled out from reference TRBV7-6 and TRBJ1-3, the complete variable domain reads GAGVSQSPRYKVTKRGQDVALRCDPISGHVSLYWYRQALGQGPEFLTYFNYEAQQDKSGLPNDRFSAERPEGSISTLTIQRTEQRDSAMYRCASSLRDRASGNTIYFGEGSWLTVV.

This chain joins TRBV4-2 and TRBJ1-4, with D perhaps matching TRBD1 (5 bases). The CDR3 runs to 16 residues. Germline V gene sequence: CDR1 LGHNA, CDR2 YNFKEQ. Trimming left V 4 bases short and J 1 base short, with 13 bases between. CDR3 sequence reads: CASSLAHGGTNEKLFF. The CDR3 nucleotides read TGTGCCAGCAGCCTAGCTCATGGGGGAACTAATGAAAAACTGTTTTTT.

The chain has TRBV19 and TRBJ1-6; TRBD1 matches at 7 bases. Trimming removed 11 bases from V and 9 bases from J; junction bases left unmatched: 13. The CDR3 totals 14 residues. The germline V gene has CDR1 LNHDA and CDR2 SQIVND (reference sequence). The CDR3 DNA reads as TGTGCCGCCCGGTACGGGACAGCGGGTTCACCCCTCCACTTT. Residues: CAARYGTAGSPLHF.

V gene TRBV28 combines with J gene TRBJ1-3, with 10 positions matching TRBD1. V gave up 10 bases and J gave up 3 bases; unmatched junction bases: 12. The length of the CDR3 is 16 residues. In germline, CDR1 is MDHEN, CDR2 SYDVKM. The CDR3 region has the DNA TGTGCCACTCCAGGGCGGACAGGGGGGCATGGAAACACCATATATTTT. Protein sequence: CATPGRTGGHGNTIYF. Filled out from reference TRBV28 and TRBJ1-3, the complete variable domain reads DVKVTQSSRYLVKRTGEKVFLECVQDMDHENMFWYRQDPGLGLRLIYFSYDVKMKEKGDIPEGYSVSREKKERFSLILESASTNQTSMYLCATPGRTGGHGNTIYFGEGSWLTVV.

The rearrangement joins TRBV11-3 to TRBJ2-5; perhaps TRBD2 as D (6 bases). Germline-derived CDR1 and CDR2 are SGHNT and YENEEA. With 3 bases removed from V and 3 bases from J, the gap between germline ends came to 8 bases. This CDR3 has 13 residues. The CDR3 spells CASSFWREETQYF. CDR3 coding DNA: TGTGCCAGCAGCTTTTGGAGGGAAGAGACCCAGTACTTC.

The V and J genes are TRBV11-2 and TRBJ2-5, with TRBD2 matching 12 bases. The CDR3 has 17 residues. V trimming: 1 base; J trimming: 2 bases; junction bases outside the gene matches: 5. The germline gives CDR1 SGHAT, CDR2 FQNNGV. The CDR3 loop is CASSLGTSGGKQETQYF. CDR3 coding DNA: TGTGCCAGCAGCTTAGGCACTAGCGGGGGGAAACAAGAGACCCAGTACTTC.

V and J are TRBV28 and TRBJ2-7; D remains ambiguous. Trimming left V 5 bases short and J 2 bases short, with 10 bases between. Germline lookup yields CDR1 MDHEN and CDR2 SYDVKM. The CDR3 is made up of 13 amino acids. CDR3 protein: CASSPPGTYEQYF. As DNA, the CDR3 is TGTGCCAGCAGTCCCCCAGGAACCTACGAGCAGTACTTC.

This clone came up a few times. The CDR3 region is CASSPQTSGNTEAFF. The CDR3 DNA reads TGTGCCAGCTCACCACAGACGTCGGGGAACACTGAAGCTTTCTTT. The V call is TRBV18, the J call TRBJ1-1; D gene ambiguous. This CDR3 region has 15 residues. Trimming removed 1 base from V and 1 base from J, with 10 bases in between. Germline CDR1 KGHSH, CDR2 LQKENI.

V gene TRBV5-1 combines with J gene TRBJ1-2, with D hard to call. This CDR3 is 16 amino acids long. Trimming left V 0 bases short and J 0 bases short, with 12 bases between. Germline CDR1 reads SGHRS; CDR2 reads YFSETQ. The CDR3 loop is CASSLGPLEANYGYTF. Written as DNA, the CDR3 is TGCGCCAGCAGCTTGGGGCCACTCGAGGCTAACTATGGCTACACCTTC.

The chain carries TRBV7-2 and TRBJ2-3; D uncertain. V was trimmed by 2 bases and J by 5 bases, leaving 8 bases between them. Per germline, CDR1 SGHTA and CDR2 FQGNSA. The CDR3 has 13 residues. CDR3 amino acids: CASSLLEQDTQYF. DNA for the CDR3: TGTGCCAGCAGCTTACTGGAACAAGATACGCAGTATTTT.

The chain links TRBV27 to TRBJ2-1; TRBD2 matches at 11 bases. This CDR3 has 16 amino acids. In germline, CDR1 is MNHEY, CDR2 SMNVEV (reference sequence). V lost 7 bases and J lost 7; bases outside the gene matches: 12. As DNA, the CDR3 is TGTGCCAGCAAACCGACTGGGCTAGCGGGGGGTAATGAGCAGTTCTTC. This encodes CASKPTGLAGGNEQFF.

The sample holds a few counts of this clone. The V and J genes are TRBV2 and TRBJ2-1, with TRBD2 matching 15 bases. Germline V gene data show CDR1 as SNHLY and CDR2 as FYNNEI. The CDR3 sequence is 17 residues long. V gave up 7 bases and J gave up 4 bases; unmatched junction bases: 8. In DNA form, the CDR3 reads TGTGCCAGCAACGGACTAGCGGGGGGGGTGCGATACAATGAGCAGTTCTTC. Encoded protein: CASNGLAGGVRYNEQFF.

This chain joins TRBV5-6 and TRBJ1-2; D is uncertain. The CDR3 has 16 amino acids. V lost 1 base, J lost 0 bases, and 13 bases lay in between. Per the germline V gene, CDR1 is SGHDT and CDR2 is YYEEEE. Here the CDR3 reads CASSLSPADSNYGYTF. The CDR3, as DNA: TGTGCCAGCAGCTTGTCCCCGGCGGATTCTAACTATGGCTACACCTTC. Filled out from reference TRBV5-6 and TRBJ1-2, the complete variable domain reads DAGVTQSPTHLIKTRGQQVTLRCSPKSGHDTVSWYQQALGQGPQFIFQYYEEEERQRGNFPDRFSGHQFPNYSSELNVNALLLGDSALYLCASSLSPADSNYGYTFGSGTRLTVV.

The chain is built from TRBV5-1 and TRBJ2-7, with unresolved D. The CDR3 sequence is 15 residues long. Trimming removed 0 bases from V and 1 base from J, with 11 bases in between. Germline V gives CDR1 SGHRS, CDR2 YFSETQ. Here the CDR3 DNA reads TGCGCCAGCAGCTTGGAGGGTTTGAAATCCTACGAGCAGTACTTC. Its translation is CASSLEGLKSYEQYF.

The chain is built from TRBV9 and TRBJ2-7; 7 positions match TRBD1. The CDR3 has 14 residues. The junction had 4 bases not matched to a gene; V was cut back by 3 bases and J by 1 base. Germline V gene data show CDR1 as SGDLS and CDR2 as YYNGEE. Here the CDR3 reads CASSEQGLSYEQYF. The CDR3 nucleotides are TGTGCCAGCAGCGAACAGGGGCTTTCCTACGAGCAGTACTTC.

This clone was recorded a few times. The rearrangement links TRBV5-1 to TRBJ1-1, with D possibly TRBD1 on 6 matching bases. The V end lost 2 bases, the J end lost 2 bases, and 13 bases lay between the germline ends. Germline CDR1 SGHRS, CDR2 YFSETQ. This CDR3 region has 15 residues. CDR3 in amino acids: CASSLMGHSNTEAFF. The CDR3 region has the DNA TGCGCCAGCAGCTTAATGGGACATTCTAACACTGAAGCTTTCTTT.

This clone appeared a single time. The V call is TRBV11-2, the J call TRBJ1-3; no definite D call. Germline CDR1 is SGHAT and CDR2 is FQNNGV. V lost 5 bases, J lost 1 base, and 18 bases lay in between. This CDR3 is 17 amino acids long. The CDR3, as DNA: TGTGCCAGCAGCCTCCATCCACCGGGTCTTTCTGGAAACACCATATATTTT. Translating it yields CASSLHPPGLSGNTIYF. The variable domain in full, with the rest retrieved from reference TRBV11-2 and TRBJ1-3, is EAGVAQSPRYKIIEKRQSVAFWCNPISGHATLYWYQQILGQGPKLLIQFQNNGVVDDSQLPKDRFSAERLKGVDSTLKIQPAKLEDSAVYLCASSLHPPGLSGNTIYFGEGSWLTVV.

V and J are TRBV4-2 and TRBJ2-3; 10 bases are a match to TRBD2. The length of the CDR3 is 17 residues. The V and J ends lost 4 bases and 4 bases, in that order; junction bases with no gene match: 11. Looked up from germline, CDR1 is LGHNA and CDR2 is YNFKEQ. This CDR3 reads CASSPPDSGGAPDTQYF. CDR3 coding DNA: TGTGCCAGCAGCCCCCCAGACAGCGGGGGGGCCCCAGATACGCAGTATTTT.

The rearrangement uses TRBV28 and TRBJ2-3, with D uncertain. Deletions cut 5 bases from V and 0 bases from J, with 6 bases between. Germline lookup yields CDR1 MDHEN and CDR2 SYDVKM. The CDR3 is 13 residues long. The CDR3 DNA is TGTGCCAGCAGTGTGACCAGCACAGATACGCAGTATTTT. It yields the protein CASSVTSTDTQYF. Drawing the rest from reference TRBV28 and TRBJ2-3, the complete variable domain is DVKVTQSSRYLVKRTGEKVFLECVQDMDHENMFWYRQDPGLGLRLIYFSYDVKMKEKGDIPEGYSVSREKKERFSLILESASTNQTSMYLCASSVTSTDTQYFGPGTRLTVL.

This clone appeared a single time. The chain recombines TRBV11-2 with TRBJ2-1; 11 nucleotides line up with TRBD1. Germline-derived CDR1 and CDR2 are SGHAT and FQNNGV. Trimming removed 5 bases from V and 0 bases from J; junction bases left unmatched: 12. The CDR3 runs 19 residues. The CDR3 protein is CASSHAGTGGRGSYNEQFF. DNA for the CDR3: TGTGCCAGCAGCCACGCCGGGACAGGGGGTCGGGGCTCCTACAATGAGCAGTTCTTC. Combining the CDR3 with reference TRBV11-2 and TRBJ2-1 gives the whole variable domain EAGVAQSPRYKIIEKRQSVAFWCNPISGHATLYWYQQILGQGPKLLIQFQNNGVVDDSQLPKDRFSAERLKGVDSTLKIQPAKLEDSAVYLCASSHAGTGGRGSYNEQFFGPGTRLTVL.

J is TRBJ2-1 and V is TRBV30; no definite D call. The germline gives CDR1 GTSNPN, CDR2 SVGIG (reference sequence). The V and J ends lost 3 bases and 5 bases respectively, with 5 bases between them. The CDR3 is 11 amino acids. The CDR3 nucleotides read TGTGCCTGGAGCCGAAACAATGAGCAGTTCTTC. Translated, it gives CAWSRNNEQFF.

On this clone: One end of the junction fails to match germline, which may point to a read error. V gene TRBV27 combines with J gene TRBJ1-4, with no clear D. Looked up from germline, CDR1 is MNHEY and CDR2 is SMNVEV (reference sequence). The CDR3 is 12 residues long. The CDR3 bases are TGTGCCAGCAGTCTTCCGACTCTTGGAACTGTTTTT. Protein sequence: CASSLPTLGTVF.

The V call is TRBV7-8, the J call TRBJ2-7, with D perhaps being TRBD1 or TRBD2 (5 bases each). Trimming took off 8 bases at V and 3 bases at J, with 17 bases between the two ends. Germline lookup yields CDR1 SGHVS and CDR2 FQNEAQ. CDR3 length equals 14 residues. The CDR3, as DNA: TGTGCCAGCGCCCGAGGGGCACCTAACTACGAGCAGTACTTC. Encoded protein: CASARGAPNYEQYF.